This T cell receptor beta chain was sequenced for a study of T cell changes during pregnancy in multiple sclerosis. Repertoires were generated with immunoSEQ multiplex PCR, while TCRdb's copy carries only in-frame clones and drops some. The sample shows around 80,000 clones, roughly nine tenths of them seen only once. The CDR3 length is 15 residues. Trimming took off 9 bases at V and 0 bases at J, with 16 bases between the two ends. Germline V gene lookup returns CDR1 MNHEY and CDR2 SMNVEV (reference sequence). The sequenced sample was peripheral blood, obtained before pregnancy. This sequence was found in a female donor with multiple sclerosis, enrolled in a pregnancy study. The V call is TRBV27, the J call TRBJ2-3; perhaps TRBD1 as D (5 bases). CDR3 in DNA: TGTGCCAGTGGGGCGGCGGAAAGAAGCACAGATACGCAGTATTTT. Encoded protein: CASGAAERSTDTQYF.